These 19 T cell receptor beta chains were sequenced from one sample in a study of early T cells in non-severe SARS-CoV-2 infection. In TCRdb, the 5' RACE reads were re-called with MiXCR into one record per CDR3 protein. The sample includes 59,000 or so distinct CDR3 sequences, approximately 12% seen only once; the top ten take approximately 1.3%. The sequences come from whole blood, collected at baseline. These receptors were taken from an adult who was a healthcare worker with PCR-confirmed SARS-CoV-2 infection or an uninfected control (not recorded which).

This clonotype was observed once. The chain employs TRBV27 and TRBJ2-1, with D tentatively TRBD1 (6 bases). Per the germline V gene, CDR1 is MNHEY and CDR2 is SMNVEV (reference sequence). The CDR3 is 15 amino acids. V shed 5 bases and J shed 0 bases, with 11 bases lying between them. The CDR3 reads CASSIQGSSYNEQFF. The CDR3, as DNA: TGTGCCAGCAGTATCCAGGGGAGCTCCTACAATGAGCAGTTCTTC.

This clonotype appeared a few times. CDR3 residues: CASSPIRGQEKLFF. DNA for the CDR3: TGTGCCAGCTCACCCATAAGGGGGCAGGAAAAACTGTTTTTT. The V and J genes are TRBV18 and TRBJ1-4, with 7 bases lining up with TRBD1. Trimming at V came to 3 bases and at J to 8 bases, leaving 6 bases not matched to a gene. Germline values: CDR1 KGHSH, CDR2 LQKENI. The CDR3 extends over 14 amino acids.

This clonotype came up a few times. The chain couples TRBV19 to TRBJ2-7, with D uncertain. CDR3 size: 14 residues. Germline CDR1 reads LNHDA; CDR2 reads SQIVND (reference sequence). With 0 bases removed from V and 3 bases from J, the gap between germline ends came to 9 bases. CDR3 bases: TGTGCCAGTAGTATAGATACAGACTTCTACGAGCAGTACTTC. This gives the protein CASSIDTDFYEQYF.

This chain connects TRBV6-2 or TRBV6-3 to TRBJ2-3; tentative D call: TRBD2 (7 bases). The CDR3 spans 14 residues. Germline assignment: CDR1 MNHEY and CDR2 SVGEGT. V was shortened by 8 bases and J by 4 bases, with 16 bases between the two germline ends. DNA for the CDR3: TGTGCCAGCCACCGCGGGGGCTCGGCAGATACGCAGTATTTT. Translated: CASHRGGSADTQYF.

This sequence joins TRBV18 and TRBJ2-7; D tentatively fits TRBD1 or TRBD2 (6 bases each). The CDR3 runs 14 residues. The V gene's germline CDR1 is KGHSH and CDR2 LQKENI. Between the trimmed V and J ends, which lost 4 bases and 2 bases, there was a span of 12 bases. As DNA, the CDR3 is TGTGCCAGCTCACGGGGGGCGCTGACCTACGAGCAGTACTTC. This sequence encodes CASSRGALTYEQYF. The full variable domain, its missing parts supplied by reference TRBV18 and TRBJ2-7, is NAGVMQNPRHLVRRRGQEARLRCSPMKGHSHVYWYRQLPEEGLKFMVYLQKENIIDESGMPKERFSAEFPKEGPSILRIQQVVRGDSAAYFCASSRGALTYEQYFGPGTRLTVT.

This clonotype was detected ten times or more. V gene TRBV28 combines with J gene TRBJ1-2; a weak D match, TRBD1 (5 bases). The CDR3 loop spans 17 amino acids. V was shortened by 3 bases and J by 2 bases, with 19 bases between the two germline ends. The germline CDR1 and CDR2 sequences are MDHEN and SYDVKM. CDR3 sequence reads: CASSLGGTLGLNYGYTF. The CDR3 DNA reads TGTGCCAGCAGTTTGGGAGGGACTCTGGGGCTAAACTATGGCTACACCTTC.

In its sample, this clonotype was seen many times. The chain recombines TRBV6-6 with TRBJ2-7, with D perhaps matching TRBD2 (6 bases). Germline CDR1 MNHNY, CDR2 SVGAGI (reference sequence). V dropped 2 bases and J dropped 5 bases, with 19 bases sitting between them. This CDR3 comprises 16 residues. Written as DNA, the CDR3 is TGTGCCAGCAGTTACCCTCCCGGGAGTAGAAGGGACGAGCAGTACTTC. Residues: CASSYPPGSRRDEQYF.

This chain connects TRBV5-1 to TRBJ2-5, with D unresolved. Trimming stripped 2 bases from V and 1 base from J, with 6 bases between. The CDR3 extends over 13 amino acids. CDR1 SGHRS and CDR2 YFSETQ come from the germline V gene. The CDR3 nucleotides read TGCGCCAGCAGCTTCCAGAGCCAAGAGACCCAGTACTTC. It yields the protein CASSFQSQETQYF.

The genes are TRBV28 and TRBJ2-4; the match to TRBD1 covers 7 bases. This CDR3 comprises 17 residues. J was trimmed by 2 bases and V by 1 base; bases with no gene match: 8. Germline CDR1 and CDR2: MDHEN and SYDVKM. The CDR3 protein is CASSLSDRTVPKNIQYF. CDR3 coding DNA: TGTGCCAGCAGTTTATCGGACAGGACTGTACCCAAAAACATTCAGTACTTC.

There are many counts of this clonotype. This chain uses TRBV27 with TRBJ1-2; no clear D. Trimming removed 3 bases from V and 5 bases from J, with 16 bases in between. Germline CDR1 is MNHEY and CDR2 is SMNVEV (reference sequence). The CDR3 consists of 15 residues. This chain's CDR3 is CASSLKRTTGYGYTF. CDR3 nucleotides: TGTGCCAGCAGTTTGAAACGGACGACTGGGTATGGCTACACCTTC.

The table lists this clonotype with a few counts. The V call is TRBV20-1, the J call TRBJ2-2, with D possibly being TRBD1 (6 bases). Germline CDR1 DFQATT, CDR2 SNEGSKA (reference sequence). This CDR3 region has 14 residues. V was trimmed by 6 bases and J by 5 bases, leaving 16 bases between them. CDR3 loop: CSAREQGSTGELFF. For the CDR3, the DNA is TGCAGTGCGAGGGAACAGGGATCGACCGGGGAGCTGTTTTTT.

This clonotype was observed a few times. CDR3 bases: TGTGCCAGCAGTTTATCGGACAGCTATAATTCACCCCTCCACTTT. Its translation is CASSLSDSYNSPLHF. The rearrangement links TRBV28 to TRBJ1-6; maybe TRBD1 (6 bases). The germline V gene encodes CDR1 MDHEN and CDR2 SYDVKM. V was pared by 1 base and J by 3 bases, with 7 bases between. CDR3 size: 15 residues.

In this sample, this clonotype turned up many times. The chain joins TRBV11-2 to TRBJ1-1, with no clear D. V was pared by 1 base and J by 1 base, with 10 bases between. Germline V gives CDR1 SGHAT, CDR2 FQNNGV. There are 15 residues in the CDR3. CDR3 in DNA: TGTGCCAGCAGCTTAGGAGTATTGGGGAACACTGAAGCTTTCTTT. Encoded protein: CASSLGVLGNTEAFF.

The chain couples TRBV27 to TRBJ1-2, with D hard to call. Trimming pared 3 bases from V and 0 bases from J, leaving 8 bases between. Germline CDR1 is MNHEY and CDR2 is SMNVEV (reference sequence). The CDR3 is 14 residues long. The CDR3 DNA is TGTGCCAGCAGTTTTATAAGCTCTAACTATGGCTACACCTTC. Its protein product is CASSFISSNYGYTF.

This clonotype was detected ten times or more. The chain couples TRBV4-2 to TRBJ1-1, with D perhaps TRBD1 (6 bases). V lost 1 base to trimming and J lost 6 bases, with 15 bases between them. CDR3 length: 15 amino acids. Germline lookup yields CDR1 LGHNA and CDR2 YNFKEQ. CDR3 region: CASSQAGGGRSEAFF. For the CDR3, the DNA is TGTGCCAGCAGCCAAGCAGGCGGGGGGCGCTCTGAAGCTTTCTTT.

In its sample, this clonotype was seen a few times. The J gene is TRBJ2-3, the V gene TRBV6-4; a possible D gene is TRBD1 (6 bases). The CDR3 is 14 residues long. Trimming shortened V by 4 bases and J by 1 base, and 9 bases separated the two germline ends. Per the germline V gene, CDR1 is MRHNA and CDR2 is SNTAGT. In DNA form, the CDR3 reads TGTGCCAGCAGTGCGGCAGGGGGCACAGATACGCAGTATTTT. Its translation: CASSAAGGTDTQYF.

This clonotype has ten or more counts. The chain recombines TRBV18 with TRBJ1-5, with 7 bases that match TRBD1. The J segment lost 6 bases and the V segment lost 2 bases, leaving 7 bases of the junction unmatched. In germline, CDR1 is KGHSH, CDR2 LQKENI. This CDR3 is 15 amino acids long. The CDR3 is CASSPSTGESQPQHF. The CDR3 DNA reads TGTGCCAGCTCACCAAGCACAGGGGAGTCTCAGCCCCAGCATTTT.

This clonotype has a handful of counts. The DNA of the CDR3 is TGTGCCAGCAGCTTTCGGGGTACCGGGGAGCTGTTTTTT. It yields the protein CASSFRGTGELFF. The chain links TRBV7-8 to TRBJ2-2, with D possibly being TRBD2 (5 bases). Trimming stripped 3 bases from V and 5 bases from J, with 7 bases between. The CDR3 is 13 residues long. CDR1 SGHVS and CDR2 FQNEAQ come from the germline V gene.

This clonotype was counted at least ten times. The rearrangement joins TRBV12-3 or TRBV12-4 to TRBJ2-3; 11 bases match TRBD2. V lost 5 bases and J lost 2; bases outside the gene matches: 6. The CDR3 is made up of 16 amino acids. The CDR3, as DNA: TGTGCCAGCAGTCCGAGACTAGCGGGGACCACAGATACGCAGTATTTT. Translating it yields CASSPRLAGTTDTQYF.